This T cell receptor beta chain was captured in a study of blood T cell repertoires in COVID-19. The wider study: Acute and convalescent COVID-19 specimens originated in the United States, Italy and Spain. From T cells, B-cell-depleted T cells, or PBMCs came the material, which was cDNA or gDNA.

Per the authors' pipeline: It was from reference gene primer amplification that nucleated cell counts were estimated. Generated by immunoSEQ multiplex PCR, the TCRdb table keeps only in-frame clones and is missing some. D and trimming were read from the DNA, whereas the V and J calls and clone size are those reported in that table. The table lists some 140,000 clones, under 95% of them singletons, with 0.55% in the top ten. CDR3 size: 11 residues. Germline V gene sequence: CDR1 SGHDN, CDR2 FVKESK. V dropped 9 bases and J dropped 10 bases, with 13 bases sitting between them. Sequenced: peripheral blood. The sequence was collected from a man aged 45-65 years with acute or convalescent COVID-19. This chain connects TRBV14 to TRBJ2-1, with D possibly matching TRBD2 (6 bases). This chain's CDR3 is CASGRGEEQFF. The CDR3 DNA reads as TGTGCCAGTGGGCGGGGTGAAGAGCAGTTCTTC.